One sample yielded the 28 T cell receptor beta chains listed below, sequenced in a study of regulatory T cells in long-lasting Graves disease. The time point denotes: newly diagnosed GD, antithyroid drugs for less than 3 months. From PBMCs, RNA was extracted and then used to make the TCR library. Building of the TCR beta libraries involved iRepertoire HTBI primers and Arm-PCR of CDR3 regions. TCRdb re-analysed the multiplex PCR reads in MiXCR, keeping a single row per CDR3 protein. The sample records about 540,000 distinct CDR3 sequences, about 13% being singletons. These data were also filed under a second study, of T cells in Graves' hyperthyroidism and ophthalmopathy.

This material consisted of peripheral blood mononuclear cells (PBMCs), taken at new diagnosis, from a patient treated with antithyroid drugs. These receptors were collected from a man younger than 45 with Graves disease.

In regard to this clonotype: It differs at one base from a far larger clone, so likely a read error. V gene TRBV28 combines with J gene TRBJ2-3; D is possibly TRBD1 or TRBD2 (6 bases each). Near its end, the DNA agrees better with TRBJ2-1, so the J call may be wrong. Germline CDR1 is MDHEN and CDR2 is SYDVKM. The CDR3 has 14 residues. The CDR3 sequence is CASSPPFMGGEQFF. The DNA for the CDR3 is TGTGCCAGCAGTCCCCCCTTTATGGGGGGCGAGCAGTTCTTC.

This clonotype was observed a few times. CDR3 in amino acids: CASSVRNGEQYF. For the CDR3, the DNA is TGTGCCAGTAGTGTAAGAAACGGCGAGCAGTACTTC. V gene TRBV19 combines with J gene TRBJ2-7; unclear D gene. Trimming stripped 5 bases from V and 6 bases from J, with 11 bases between. The CDR3 is 12 amino acids. Germline CDR1 is LNHDA and CDR2 is SQIVND (reference sequence). The variable domain in full, completed from reference TRBV19 and TRBJ2-7, reads DGGITQSPKYLFRKEGQNVTLSCEQNLNHDAMYWYRQDPGQGLRLIYYSQIVNDFQKGDIAEGYSVSREKKESFPLTVTSAQKNPTAFYLCASSVRNGEQYFGPGTRLTVT.

The table lists this clonotype with many counts. This sequence joins TRBV20-1 and TRBJ2-1, with D perhaps matching TRBD2 (7 bases). This CDR3 has 15 residues. Per the germline V gene, CDR1 is DFQATT and CDR2 is SNEGSKA (reference sequence). Trimming pared 5 bases from V and 9 bases from J, leaving 23 bases between. CDR3 sequence (DNA): TGCAGTGCTCTAGCCCCCCGGGGGGCTCGCTCTGAGCAGTTCTTC. Translation: CSALAPRGARSEQFF.

This clonotype was counted between two and nine times. CDR3 nucleotides: TGTGCCAGCAGTGACTCGGAGCACAATGAGCAGTTCTTC. Translating it yields CASSDSEHNEQFF. The J gene is TRBJ2-1, the V gene TRBV6-4; D is uncertain. The germline CDR1 and CDR2 sequences are MRHNA and SNTAGT. The CDR3 contains 13 residues. Trimming left V 0 bases short and J 5 bases short, with 5 bases between.

This clonotype was recorded many times. The junction departs from germline at one end; a sequencing error may be responsible. The chain combines TRBV5-1 with TRBJ2-2, with 14 bases aligning to TRBD2. Germline V lookup: CDR1 SGHRS, CDR2 YFSETQ. The CDR3 has 14 amino acids. The DNA for the CDR3 is TGTGCCAGCAGCCGACTAGCGGGAGGGCGGGAGCTGTTTTTT. This codes for CASSRLAGGRELFF.

This clonotype was counted at least ten times. The chain links TRBV29-1 to TRBJ1-1; D not resolved. Between the trimmed V and J ends, which lost 7 bases and 0 bases, there was a span of 9 bases. Germline V lookup: CDR1 SQVTM, CDR2 ANQGSEA. This CDR3 comprises 12 residues. The CDR3 region is CSAQTLNTEAFF. Here the CDR3 DNA reads TGCAGCGCCCAGACCCTGAACACTGAAGCTTTCTTT.

This clonotype came up a few times. This chain links TRBV19 with TRBJ1-3; perhaps TRBD1 as D (5 bases). Trimming stripped 6 bases from V and 2 bases from J, with 14 bases between. The CDR3 contains 15 residues. Germline assignment: CDR1 LNHDA and CDR2 SQIVND (reference sequence). CDR3 loop: CASRPRDLAGNTIYF. CDR3 in DNA: TGTGCCAGTAGGCCAAGGGACCTCGCTGGAAACACCATATATTTT.

In its sample, this clonotype was seen many times. The chain carries TRBV2 and TRBJ2-5; either TRBD1 or TRBD2 may fit D (6 bases each). Germline loops: CDR1 SNHLY, CDR2 FYNNEI. Trimming removed 10 bases at V and 5 bases at J, with 14 bases between. The CDR3 contains 12 residues. CDR3: CATLRGLETQYF. The CDR3 DNA reads as TGTGCCACGCTTCGGGGGCTGGAGACCCAGTACTTC.

This clonotype was seen many times. This chain's CDR3 is CASSPSQGETEAFF. The CDR3 DNA is TGTGCCAGCTCACCAAGTCAGGGAGAGACTGAAGCTTTCTTT. The genes are TRBV18 and TRBJ1-1; D might be TRBD1 (5 bases). Looked up from germline, CDR1 is KGHSH and CDR2 is LQKENI. This CDR3 is 14 amino acids long. Trimming cost V 2 bases and J 5 bases, with 12 bases left between them.

This clonotype has ten or more counts. This chain connects TRBV2 to TRBJ1-1; D is uncertain. There are 13 residues in the CDR3. Trimming took 4 bases from V and 3 from J, leaving 9 bases between them. From germline, CDR1 is SNHLY and CDR2 FYNNEI. CDR3 coding DNA: TGTGCCAGCAGTGCAGACATGGACACTGAAGCTTTCTTT. Its protein product is CASSADMDTEAFF. The variable domain in full, completed from reference TRBV2 and TRBJ1-1, reads EPEVTQTPSHQVTQMGQEVILRCVPISNHLYFYWYRQILGQKVEFLVSFYNNEISEKSEIFDDQFSVERPDGSNFTLKIRSTKLEDSAMYFCASSADMDTEAFFGQGTRLTVV.

For this clonotype: Its ends do not fully match the called genes, so a read error is possible. This chain connects TRBV9 to TRBJ1-5, with D tentatively TRBD1 (5 bases). Germline CDR1 is SGDLS and CDR2 is YYNGEE. This CDR3 region has 14 residues. CDR3 region: CASSVEAGNQPQHF. DNA of the CDR3: TGTGCTAGCAGCGTAGAGGCAGGGAATCAGCCCCAGCATTTT.

This clonotype was seen ten or more times. V usage is TRBV29-1 and J usage is TRBJ1-4; TRBD1 matches 8 bases. Germline trimming cut 6 bases from V and 4 bases from J; bases unmatched to any gene: 4. This CDR3 has 13 residues. Germline CDR1 SQVTM, CDR2 ANQGSEA. CDR3: CSVGTGRNEKLFF. CDR3 DNA sequence: TGCAGCGTCGGGACAGGTCGTAATGAAAAACTGTTTTTT.

This chain joins TRBV4-2 and TRBJ2-2; the D is unclear. CDR1 is LGHNA and CDR2 is YNFKEQ in the germline V gene. The CDR3 runs to 15 residues. Trimming removed 0 bases from V and 7 bases from J, with 12 bases in between. CDR3 sequence: CASSQDSSVGGELFF. As DNA, the CDR3 is TGTGCCAGCAGCCAAGACTCCTCGGTTGGCGGGGAGCTGTTTTTT.

This clonotype showed up just a few times. This chain joins TRBV9 and TRBJ2-3, with TRBD2 matching 8 bases. The CDR3 loop spans 15 amino acids. V was pared by 4 bases and J by 5 bases, with 9 bases of the junction left unmatched. CDR1 and CDR2 from the germline V gene are SGDLS and YYNGEE. This CDR3 reads CASSSKREPIDTQYF. In DNA form, the CDR3 reads TGTGCCAGCAGCTCCAAGCGGGAGCCCATAGATACGCAGTATTTT.

This clonotype appeared a few times. J is TRBJ1-4 and V is TRBV19, with D perhaps matching TRBD1 (5 bases). V lost 5 bases and J 0 bases, leaving 10 bases between the germline ends. The CDR3 totals 15 residues. Germline V CDR1 and CDR2: LNHDA, SQIVND (reference sequence). The CDR3 spells CASSESGSTNEKLFF. The CDR3, as DNA: TGTGCCAGTAGTGAATCAGGGTCAACTAATGAAAAACTGTTTTTT.

Many counts were recorded for this clonotype. The V gene is TRBV2, the J gene TRBJ2-5; possible D gene TRBD1, 5 bases. The CDR3 sequence is 15 residues long. The germline gives CDR1 SNHLY, CDR2 FYNNEI. The V gene lost 6 bases and the J gene lost 5 bases, with 19 bases spanning the gap. The CDR3 DNA reads TGTGCCAGCAGAATGGGTGCAGGGATAGAGGAGACCCAGTACTTC. It is translated as CASRMGAGIEETQYF. Using reference TRBV2 and TRBJ2-5 for the parts outside the CDR3, the full variable domain is EPEVTQTPSHQVTQMGQEVILRCVPISNHLYFYWYRQILGQKVEFLVSFYNNEISEKSEIFDDQFSVERPDGSNFTLKIRSTKLEDSAMYFCASRMGAGIEETQYFGPGTRLLVL.

V is TRBV20-1 and J is TRBJ2-3; D may be TRBD1 (6 bases). V lost 3 bases and J lost 4, with 17 bases in between. This CDR3 has 15 residues. The germline gives CDR1 DFQATT, CDR2 SNEGSKA (reference sequence). The CDR3 DNA reads TGCAGTGCTAGCCGGCTACTCAGGGGCGCAGATACGCAGTATTTT. This sequence encodes CSASRLLRGADTQYF.

This chain links TRBV6-9 with TRBJ1-6; D not resolved. The CDR3 runs to 18 residues. Germline CDR1 MNHGY, CDR2 SVAAGI. V was shortened by 3 bases and J by 0 bases, with 15 bases between the two germline ends. Here the CDR3 reads CASSYGRLRSSYNSPLHF. The CDR3 bases are TGTGCCAGCAGTTACGGGAGGCTCCGAAGCTCCTATAATTCACCCCTCCACTTT.

Many counts were recorded for this clonotype. This chain connects TRBV6-5 to TRBJ2-1, with 13 positions matching TRBD2. Germline V gene data show CDR1 as MNHEY and CDR2 as SVGAGI. The CDR3 consists of 16 residues. V was clipped by 2 bases and J by 9 bases; unmatched bases: 7. The DNA for the CDR3 is TGTGCCAGCAGTTACCCCGGGACTAGCGGGAAGGGTGAGCAGTTCTTC. Amino acids: CASSYPGTSGKGEQFF.

This chain connects TRBV15 to TRBJ2-4; D unresolved. The CDR3 sequence is 11 residues long. The germline gives CDR1 LNHNV, CDR2 YYDKDF (reference sequence). The V end lost 10 bases, the J end lost 3 bases, and 7 bases lay between the germline ends. The chain's CDR3 is CAIRLKNIQYF. DNA for the CDR3: TGTGCCATTAGACTCAAAAACATTCAGTACTTC.

This clonotype showed up many times. The rearrangement uses TRBV3-1 and TRBJ1-2; D not resolved. The CDR3 is 12 residues long. Trimming removed 0 bases from V and 8 bases from J, with 7 bases in between. In germline, CDR1 is LGHDT, CDR2 YNNKEL (reference sequence). The CDR3, as DNA: TGTGCCAGCAGCCAAGACCGAAGAGGCTACACCTTC. It encodes CASSQDRRGYTF.

The rearrangement links TRBV29-1 to TRBJ1-1, with no clear D. The CDR3 spans 13 residues. Trimming took off 5 bases at V and 0 bases at J, with 10 bases between the two ends. Germline assignment: CDR1 SQVTM and CDR2 ANQGSEA. CDR3 loop: CSVRGLMNTEAFF. The CDR3 bases are TGCAGCGTTCGGGGTTTAATGAACACTGAAGCTTTCTTT.

At least ten counts were recorded for this clonotype. The chain uses TRBV5-6 and TRBJ1-1; unclear D gene. CDR1 SGHDT and CDR2 YYEEEE come from the germline V gene. This CDR3 has 14 amino acids. V was clipped by 2 bases and J by 0 bases, with 8 bases between them. CDR3 in amino acids: CASSFSSLNTEAFF. Written as DNA, the CDR3 is TGTGCCAGCAGCTTCAGCAGTTTGAACACTGAAGCTTTCTTT.

This clonotype occurred a few times. CDR3 DNA: TGTGCCGGATGCCAGGGAGCTAGCGGGAGCCTCCACTACAATGAGCAGTTCTTC. This gives the protein CAGCQGASGSLHYNEQFF. The chain joins TRBV28 to TRBJ2-1; 10 nucleotides agree with TRBD2. Germline V gene lookup returns CDR1 MDHEN and CDR2 SYDVKM. This CDR3 has 18 amino acids. The trim removed 11 bases at V and 3 bases at J, leaving 19 bases unmatched.

The table lists this clonotype with a few counts. This chain links TRBV7-9 with TRBJ1-4; D remains ambiguous. Germline assignment: CDR1 SEHNR and CDR2 FQNEAQ (reference sequence). The CDR3 spans 13 residues. The V gene lost 7 bases and the J gene lost 4 bases, with 10 bases spanning the gap. CDR3 sequence reads: CASTLDLNEKLFF. CDR3 DNA: TGTGCCAGCACGCTTGACCTTAATGAAAAACTGTTTTTT.

This clonotype has a count of ten or more. The rearrangement uses TRBV15 and TRBJ1-1, with D maybe TRBD1 (5 bases). V lost 4 bases, J lost 3 bases, and 15 bases lay in between. The CDR3 sequence is 15 residues long. Germline CDR1 LNHNV, CDR2 YYDKDF (reference sequence). CDR3 region: CATSIWEGRDTEAFF. In DNA form, the CDR3 reads TGTGCCACCAGCATCTGGGAGGGGAGGGACACTGAAGCTTTCTTT.

This clonotype was seen a few times. The rearrangement uses TRBV27 and TRBJ2-1, with TRBD2 identical over 9 bases. Germline V lookup: CDR1 MNHEY, CDR2 SMNVEV (reference sequence). The CDR3 contains 16 residues. The junction had 12 bases not matched to a gene; V was cut back by 10 bases and J by 2 bases. CDR3 DNA sequence: TGTGCCACCCTCCCGATGGCGGGAGGGGCCTACAATGAGCAGTTCTTC. Translating it yields CATLPMAGGAYNEQFF.

A note on this clonotype: A much bigger clone sits one base away, suggesting this may be a read error. The rearrangement joins TRBV5-1 to TRBJ2-1; 10 bases match TRBD2. CDR3 length: 14 amino acids. Germline lookup yields CDR1 SGHRS and CDR2 YFSETQ. CDR3 DNA: TGCGCCGGCAGCGTTTCTAGCGGGAGCCATGAGCAGTTCTTC. As protein: CAGSVSSGSHEQFF.